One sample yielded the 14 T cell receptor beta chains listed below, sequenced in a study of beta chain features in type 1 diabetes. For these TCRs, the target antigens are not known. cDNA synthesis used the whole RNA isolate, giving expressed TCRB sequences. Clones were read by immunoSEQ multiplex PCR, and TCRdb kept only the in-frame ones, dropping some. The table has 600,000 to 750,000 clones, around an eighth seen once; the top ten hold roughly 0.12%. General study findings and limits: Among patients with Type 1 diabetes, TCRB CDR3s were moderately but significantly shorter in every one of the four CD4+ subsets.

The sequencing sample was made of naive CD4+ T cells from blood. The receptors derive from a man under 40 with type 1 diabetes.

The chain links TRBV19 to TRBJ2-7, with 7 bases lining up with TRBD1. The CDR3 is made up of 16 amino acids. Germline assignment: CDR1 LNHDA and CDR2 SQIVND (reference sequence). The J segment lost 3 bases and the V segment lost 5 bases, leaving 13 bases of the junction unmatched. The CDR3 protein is CASSVMTGNSHYEQYF. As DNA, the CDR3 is TGTGCCAGTAGTGTAATGACAGGGAATTCCCACTACGAGCAGTACTTC.

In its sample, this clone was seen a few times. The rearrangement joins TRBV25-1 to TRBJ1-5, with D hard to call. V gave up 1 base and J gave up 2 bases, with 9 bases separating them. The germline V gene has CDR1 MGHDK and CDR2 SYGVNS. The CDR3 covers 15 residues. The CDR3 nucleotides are TGTGCCAGCAGTGAATTGGGCATCGGCAATCAGCCCCAGCATTTT. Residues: CASSELGIGNQPQHF.

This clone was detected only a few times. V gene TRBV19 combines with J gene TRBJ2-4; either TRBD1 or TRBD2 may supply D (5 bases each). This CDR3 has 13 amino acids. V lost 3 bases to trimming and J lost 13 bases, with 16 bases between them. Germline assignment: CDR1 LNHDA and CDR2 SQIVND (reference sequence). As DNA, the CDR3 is TGTGCCAGTAGTATCGGCCCCGGGGACCTGCAGTACTTC. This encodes CASSIGPGDLQYF.

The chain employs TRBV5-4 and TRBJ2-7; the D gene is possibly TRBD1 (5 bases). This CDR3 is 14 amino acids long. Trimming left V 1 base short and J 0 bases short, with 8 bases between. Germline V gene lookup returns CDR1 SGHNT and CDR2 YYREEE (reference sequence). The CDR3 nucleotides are TGTGCCAGCAGCTTGCAGGGAAGCTCCTACGAGCAGTACTTC. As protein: CASSLQGSSYEQYF. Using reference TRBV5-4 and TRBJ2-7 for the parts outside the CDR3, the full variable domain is ETGVTQSPTHLIKTRGQQVTLRCSSQSGHNTVSWYQQALGQGPQFIFQYYREEENGRGNFPPRFSGLQFPNYSSELNVNALELDDSALYLCASSLQGSSYEQYFGPGTRLTVT.

Here the CDR3 reads CASSSRQGSRGDYGYTF. The CDR3 DNA reads as TGTGCCAGTAGTTCTCGACAGGGGTCAAGGGGAGACTATGGCTACACCTTC. The genes are TRBV19 and TRBJ1-2; the match to TRBD1 covers 8 bases. After removal of 5 bases from V and 3 bases from J, the junction contained 14 bases not matched to a gene. Germline V CDR1 and CDR2: LNHDA, SQIVND (reference sequence). CDR3 length: 17 amino acids.

CDR3 coding DNA: TGTGCCAGCAGCTCCGGGCCGCCCTACGAGCAGTACTTC. This gives the protein CASSSGPPYEQYF. This chain connects TRBV7-9 to TRBJ2-7, with D uncertain. The CDR3 length is 13 residues. Germline lookup yields CDR1 SEHNR and CDR2 FQNEAQ (reference sequence). The V and J ends lost 4 bases and 2 bases respectively, with 9 bases between them.

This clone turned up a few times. This chain's CDR3 is CASRIGQGMNSPLHF. The DNA for the CDR3 is TGTGCCAGCAGGATAGGACAGGGAATGAATTCACCCCTCCACTTT. V is TRBV7-2 and J is TRBJ1-6; TRBD1 agrees at 8 bases. The germline CDR1 and CDR2 sequences are SGHTA and FQGNSA. The CDR3 totals 15 residues. Unmatched junction bases numbered 8, after V lost 6 bases and J lost 7 bases.

The CDR3 here is CASSLRGARRNEQYF. CDR3 sequence (DNA): TGTGCCAGCAGTTTGAGAGGGGCCCGGAGGAACGAGCAGTACTTC. V and J are TRBV28 and TRBJ2-7, with D perhaps being TRBD1 or TRBD2 (5 bases each). V gave up 3 bases and J gave up 5 bases, with 17 bases separating them. Germline V gene data show CDR1 as MDHEN and CDR2 as SYDVKM. The CDR3 consists of 15 residues.

CDR3 sequence (DNA): TGCGCCAGCAGTGGACAGGGGAACACCGGGGAGCTGTTTTTT. The encoded protein is CASSGQGNTGELFF. The chain couples TRBV10-2 to TRBJ2-2, with 7 positions matching TRBD1. Trimming cost V 4 bases and J 1 base; bases outside gene matches: 0. Germline V CDR1 and CDR2: WSHSY, SAAADI. The CDR3 is 14 residues long.

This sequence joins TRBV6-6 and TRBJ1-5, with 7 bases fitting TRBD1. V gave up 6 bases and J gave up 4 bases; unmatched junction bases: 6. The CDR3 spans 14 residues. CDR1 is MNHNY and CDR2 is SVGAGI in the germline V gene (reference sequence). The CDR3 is CASSLGQENQPQHF. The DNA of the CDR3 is TGTGCCAGCAGCCTAGGACAGGAAAATCAGCCCCAGCATTTT.

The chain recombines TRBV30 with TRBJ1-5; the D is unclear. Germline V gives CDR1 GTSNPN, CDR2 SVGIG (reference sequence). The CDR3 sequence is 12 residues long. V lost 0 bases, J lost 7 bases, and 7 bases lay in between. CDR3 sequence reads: CAWSVPPQPQHF. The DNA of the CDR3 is TGTGCCTGGAGTGTTCCCCCCCAGCCCCAGCATTTT.

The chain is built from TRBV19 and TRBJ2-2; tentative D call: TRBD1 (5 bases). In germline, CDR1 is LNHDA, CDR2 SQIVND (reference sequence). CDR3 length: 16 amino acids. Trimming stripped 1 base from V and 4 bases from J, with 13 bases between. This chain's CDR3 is CASSIGSGHATGELFF. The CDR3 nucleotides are TGTGCCAGTAGTATAGGTTCAGGACACGCCACCGGGGAGCTGTTTTTT. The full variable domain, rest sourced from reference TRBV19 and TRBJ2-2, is DGGITQSPKYLFRKEGQNVTLSCEQNLNHDAMYWYRQDPGQGLRLIYYSQIVNDFQKGDIAEGYSVSREKKESFPLTVTSAQKNPTAFYLCASSIGSGHATGELFFGEGSRLTVL.

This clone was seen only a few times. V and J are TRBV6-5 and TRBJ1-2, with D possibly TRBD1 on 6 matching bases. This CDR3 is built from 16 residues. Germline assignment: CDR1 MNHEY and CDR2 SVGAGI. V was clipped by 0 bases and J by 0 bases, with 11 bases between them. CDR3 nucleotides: TGTGCCAGCAGTTACTCGGTCAGGGGAACTAACTATGGCTACACCTTC. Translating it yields CASSYSVRGTNYGYTF.

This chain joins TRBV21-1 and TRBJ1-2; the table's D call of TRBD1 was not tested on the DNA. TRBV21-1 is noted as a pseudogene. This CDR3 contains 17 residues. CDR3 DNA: TGTGCCAGCACCCGAGGTTGCAGGGGCCATAGGAACTATGGCTACACCTTC. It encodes CASTRGCRGHRNYGYTF.